This T cell receptor (beta chain) is from a study of spatial heterogeneity in lung cancer. At the level of the study: Sequences of the beta chain were consistently detected in greater numbers than alpha-chain sequences. Raw-read counts averaged over ten per unique TCR and UMI combination.

Carried by each TCR cDNA molecule was a unique molecular identifier. TCRdb re-called the 5' RACE reads with MiXCR, one entry per CDR3 protein. In the table there are under 100,000 distinct CDR3 sequences, approximately 8.9% of which are singletons. Germline CDR1 reads LGHDT; CDR2 reads YNNKEL (reference sequence). The CDR3 contains 17 residues. The junction had 8 bases not matched to a gene; V was cut back by 1 base and J by 4 bases. Study results and limitations: At resection, ubiquitous expanded tumor TCRs appeared in blood more than at follow-up.

With regard to this clonotype: Its target is not known.

The time point is: sample taken at primary tumor resection. Whole RNA was taken from tumor, nontumor lung or frozen PBMC; it was then sequenced unsorted. The chain employs TRBV3-1 and TRBJ2-5; 11 bases align to TRBD1. Specimen: PBMCs, collected at surgery. The clonotype originates from a male donor with early-stage non-small cell lung cancer. In DNA, the CDR3 is TGTGCCAGCAGCCAAGGTGGAGGACAGGGGGCAGCAGAGACCCAGTACTTC. As protein: CASSQGGGQGAAETQYF.